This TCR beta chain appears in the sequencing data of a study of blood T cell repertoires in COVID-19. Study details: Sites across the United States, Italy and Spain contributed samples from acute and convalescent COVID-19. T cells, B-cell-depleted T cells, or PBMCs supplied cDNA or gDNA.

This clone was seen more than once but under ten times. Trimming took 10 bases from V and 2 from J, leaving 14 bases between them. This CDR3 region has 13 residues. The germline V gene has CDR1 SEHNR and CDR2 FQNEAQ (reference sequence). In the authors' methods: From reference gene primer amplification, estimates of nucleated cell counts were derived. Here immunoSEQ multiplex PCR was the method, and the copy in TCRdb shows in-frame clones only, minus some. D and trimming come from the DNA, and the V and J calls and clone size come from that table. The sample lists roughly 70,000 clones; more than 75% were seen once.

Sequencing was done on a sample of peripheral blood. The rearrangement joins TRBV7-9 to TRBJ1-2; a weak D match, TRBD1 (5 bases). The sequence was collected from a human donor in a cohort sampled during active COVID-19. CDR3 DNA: TGTGCCACCGACCCGGGACTAAACTATGGCTACACCTTC. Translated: CATDPGLNYGYTF.